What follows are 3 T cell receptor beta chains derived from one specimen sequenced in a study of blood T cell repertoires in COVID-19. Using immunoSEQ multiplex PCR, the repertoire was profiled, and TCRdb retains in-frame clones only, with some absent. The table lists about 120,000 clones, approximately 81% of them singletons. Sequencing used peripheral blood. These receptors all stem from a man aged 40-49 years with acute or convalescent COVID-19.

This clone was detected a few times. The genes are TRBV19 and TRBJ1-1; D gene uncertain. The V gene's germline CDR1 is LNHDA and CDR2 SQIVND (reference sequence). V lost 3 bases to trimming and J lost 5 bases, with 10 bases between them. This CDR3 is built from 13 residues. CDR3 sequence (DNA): TGTGCCAGTAGTATTCACCCACTTACTGAAGCTTTCTTT. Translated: CASSIHPLTEAFF.

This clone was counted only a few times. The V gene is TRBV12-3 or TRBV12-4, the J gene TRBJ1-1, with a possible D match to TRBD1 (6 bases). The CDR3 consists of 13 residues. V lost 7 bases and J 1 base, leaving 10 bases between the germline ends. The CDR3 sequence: CASKLQGNTEAFF. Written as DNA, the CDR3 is TGTGCCAGCAAACTACAGGGGAACACTGAAGCTTTCTTT.

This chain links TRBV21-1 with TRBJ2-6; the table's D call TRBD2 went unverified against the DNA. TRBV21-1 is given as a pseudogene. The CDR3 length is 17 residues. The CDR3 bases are TGTGCCAGCAGCAAATATACGGTTAGCTCTGGGGCCAACGTCCTGACTTTC. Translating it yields CASSKYTVSSGANVLTF.